This T cell receptor (beta chain) stems from a study of CD8 T cells in Susac syndrome. CDR1 is SEHNR and CDR2 is FQNEAQ in the germline V gene (reference sequence). The CDR3 consists of 15 residues. The J segment lost 0 bases and the V segment lost 5 bases, leaving 4 bases of the junction unmatched. RNA in amounts of about 0.5 to 1 ug was reverse transcribed with random hexamers. Via MiXCR, TCRdb re-called the immunoSEQ multiplex PCR reads, giving one row per CDR3 protein. This repertoire shows under 85,000 distinct CDR3 sequences, approximately 96% found once; its top ten account for 0.45% to 0.65%.

What was sequenced was CD8+ T cells from PBMCs. The rearrangement uses TRBV7-9 and TRBJ1-1; 9 bases map to TRBD1. This sequence originates from a human donor with multiple sclerosis. Written as DNA, the CDR3 is TGTGCCAGCAGCACCGGGACAGGGATGAACACTGAAGCTTTCTTT. It yields the protein CASSTGTGMNTEAFF. The complete variable domain, with remaining parts taken from reference TRBV7-9 and TRBJ1-1, reads DTGVSQNPRHKITKRGQNVTFRCDPISEHNRLYWYRQTLGQGPEFLTYFQNEAQLEKSRLLSDRFSAERPKGSFSTLEIQRTEQGDSAMYLCASSTGTGMNTEAFFGQGTRLTVV.